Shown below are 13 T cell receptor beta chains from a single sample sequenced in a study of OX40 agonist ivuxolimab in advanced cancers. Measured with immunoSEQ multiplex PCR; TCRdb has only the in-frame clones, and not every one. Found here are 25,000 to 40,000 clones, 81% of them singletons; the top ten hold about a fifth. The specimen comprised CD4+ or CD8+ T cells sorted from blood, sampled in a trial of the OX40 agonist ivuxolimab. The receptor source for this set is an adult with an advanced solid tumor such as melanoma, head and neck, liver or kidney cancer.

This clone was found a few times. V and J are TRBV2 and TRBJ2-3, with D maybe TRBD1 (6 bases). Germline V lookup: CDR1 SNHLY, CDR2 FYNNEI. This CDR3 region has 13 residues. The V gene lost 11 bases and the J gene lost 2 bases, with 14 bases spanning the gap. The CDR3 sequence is CAGLRDTTDTQYF. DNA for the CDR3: TGTGCCGGACTCCGGGACACCACAGATACGCAGTATTTT.

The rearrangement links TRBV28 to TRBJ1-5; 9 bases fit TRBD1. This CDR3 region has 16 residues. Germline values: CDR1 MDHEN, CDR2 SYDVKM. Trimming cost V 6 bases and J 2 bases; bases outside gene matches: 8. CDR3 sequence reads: CASSHGQGLGNQPQHF. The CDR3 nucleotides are TGTGCCAGCAGCCACGGACAGGGGTTGGGCAATCAGCCCCAGCATTTT.

CDR3 coding DNA: TGTGCCTGGAATACGGGGGTCGAGCAGTACTTC. Translation gives CAWNTGVEQYF. This chain joins TRBV30 and TRBJ2-7; perhaps TRBD2 as D (6 bases). Germline CDR1 and CDR2: GTSNPN and SVGIG (reference sequence). Trimming pared 4 bases from V and 6 bases from J, leaving 10 bases between. This CDR3 is built from 11 residues.

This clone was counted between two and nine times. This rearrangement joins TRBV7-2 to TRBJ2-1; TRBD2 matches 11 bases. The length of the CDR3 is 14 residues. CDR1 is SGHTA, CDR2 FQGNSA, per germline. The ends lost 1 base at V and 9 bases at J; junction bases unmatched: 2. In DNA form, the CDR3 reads TGTGCCAGCAGCTTAGGACTAGCGGGGACTGAGCAGTTCTTC. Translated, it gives CASSLGLAGTEQFF.

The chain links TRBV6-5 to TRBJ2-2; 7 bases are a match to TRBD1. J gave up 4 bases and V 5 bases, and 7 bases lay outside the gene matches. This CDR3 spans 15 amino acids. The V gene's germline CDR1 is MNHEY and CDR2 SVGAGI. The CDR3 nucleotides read TGTGCCAGCAGTAGGGACAGACCAGGCACCGGGGAGCTGTTTTTT. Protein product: CASSRDRPGTGELFF.

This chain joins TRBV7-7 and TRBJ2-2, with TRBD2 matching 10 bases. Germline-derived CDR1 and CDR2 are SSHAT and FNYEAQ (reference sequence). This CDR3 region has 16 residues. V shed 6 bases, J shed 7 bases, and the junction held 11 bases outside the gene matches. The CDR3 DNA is TGTGCCAGCAGAAGGACTAGCGGAGAAGGTAGCGGGGAGCTGTTTTTT. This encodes CASRRTSGEGSGELFF.

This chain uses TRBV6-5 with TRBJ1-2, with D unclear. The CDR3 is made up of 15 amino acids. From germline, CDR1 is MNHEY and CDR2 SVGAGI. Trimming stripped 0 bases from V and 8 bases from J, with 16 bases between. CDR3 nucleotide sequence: TGTGCCAGCAGTTACTCGAGTAATGGGGTAGGAGGCTACACCTTC. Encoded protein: CASSYSSNGVGGYTF.

The CDR3 nucleotides are TGTGCCAGCAGCTTCGACAGGGCTCGAGGCTACACCTTC. Translated, it gives CASSFDRARGYTF. This chain uses TRBV5-6 with TRBJ1-2, with 7 bases aligning to TRBD1. This CDR3 comprises 13 residues. V lost 2 bases to trimming and J lost 8 bases; unmatched junction nucleotides: 6. Germline CDR1 and CDR2: SGHDT and YYEEEE.

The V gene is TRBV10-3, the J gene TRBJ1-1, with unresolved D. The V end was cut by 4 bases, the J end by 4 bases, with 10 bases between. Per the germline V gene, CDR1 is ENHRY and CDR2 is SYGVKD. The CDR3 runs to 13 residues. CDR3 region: CAISGALRTEAFF. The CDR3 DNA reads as TGTGCCATCAGTGGAGCCCTCCGCACTGAAGCTTTCTTT.

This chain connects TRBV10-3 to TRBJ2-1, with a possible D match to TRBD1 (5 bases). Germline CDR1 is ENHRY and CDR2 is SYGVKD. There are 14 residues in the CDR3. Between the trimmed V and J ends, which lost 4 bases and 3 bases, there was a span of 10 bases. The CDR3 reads CAISVGRDYNEQFF. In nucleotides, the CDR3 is TGTGCCATCAGTGTTGGCAGGGACTACAATGAGCAGTTCTTC.

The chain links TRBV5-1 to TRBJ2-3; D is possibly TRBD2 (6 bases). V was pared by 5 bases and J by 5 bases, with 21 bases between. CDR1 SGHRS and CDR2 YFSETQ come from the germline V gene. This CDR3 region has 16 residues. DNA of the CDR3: TGCGCCAGCAGTACCAGAGTTGGCGGGGTCTTAGATACGCAGTATTTT. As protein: CASSTRVGGVLDTQYF.

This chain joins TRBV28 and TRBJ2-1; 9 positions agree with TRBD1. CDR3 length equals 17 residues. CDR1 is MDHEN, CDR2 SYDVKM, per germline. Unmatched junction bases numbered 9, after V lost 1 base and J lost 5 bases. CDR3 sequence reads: CASSLSRGQGNHNEQFF. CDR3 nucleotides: TGTGCCAGCAGTTTATCTCGGGGACAGGGAAATCACAATGAGCAGTTCTTC. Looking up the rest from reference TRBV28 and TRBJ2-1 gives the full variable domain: DVKVTQSSRYLVKRTGEKVFLECVQDMDHENMFWYRQDPGLGLRLIYFSYDVKMKEKGDIPEGYSVSREKKERFSLILESASTNQTSMYLCASSLSRGQGNHNEQFFGPGTRLTVL.

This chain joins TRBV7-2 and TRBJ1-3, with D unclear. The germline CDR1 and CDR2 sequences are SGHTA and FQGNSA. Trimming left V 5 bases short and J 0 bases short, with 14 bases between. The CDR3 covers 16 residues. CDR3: CASSPERGSSGNTIYF. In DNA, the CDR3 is TGTGCCAGCAGCCCGGAGCGTGGGAGCTCTGGAAACACCATATATTTT.